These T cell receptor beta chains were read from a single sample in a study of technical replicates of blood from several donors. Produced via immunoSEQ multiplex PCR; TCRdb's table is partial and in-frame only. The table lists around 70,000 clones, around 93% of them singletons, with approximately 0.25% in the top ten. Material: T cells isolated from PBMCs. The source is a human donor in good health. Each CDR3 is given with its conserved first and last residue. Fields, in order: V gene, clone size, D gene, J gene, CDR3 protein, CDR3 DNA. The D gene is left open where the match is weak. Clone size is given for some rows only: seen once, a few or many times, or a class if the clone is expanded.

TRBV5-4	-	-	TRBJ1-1	CASSRVGQLNTEAFF	TGTGCCAGCAGCCGAGTAGGACAGCTGAACACTGAAGCTTTCTTT
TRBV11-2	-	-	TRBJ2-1	CASSPTGNEQFF	TGTGCCAGCAGCCCCACGGGCAATGAGCAGTTCTTC
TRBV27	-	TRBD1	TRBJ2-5	CASSRDRGRETQYF	TGTGCCAGCAGTCGTGACAGGGGCCGAGAGACCCAGTACTTC
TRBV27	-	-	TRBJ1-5	CASSFRGQDQPQHF	TGTGCCAGCAGTTTCAGGGGCCAAGATCAGCCCCAGCATTTT
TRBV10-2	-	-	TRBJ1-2	CASTPLRSDYGYTF	TGCGCCAGCACCCCCCTGAGGTCAGACTATGGCTACACCTTC
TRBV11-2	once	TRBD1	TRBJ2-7	CASSLIGTGFYEQYF	TGTGCCAGCAGCTTGATTGGGACAGGGTTTTACGAGCAGTACTTC
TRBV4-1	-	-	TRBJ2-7	CASSSGIDEQYF	TGCGCCAGCAGCTCAGGGATAGACGAGCAGTACTTC
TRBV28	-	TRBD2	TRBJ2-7	CASSLGTRNYEQYF	TGTGCCAGCAGTTTAGGGACTAGAAACTACGAGCAGTACTTC
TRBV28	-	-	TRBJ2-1	CASSSAEVEQFF	TGTGCCAGCAGTTCCGCTGAGGTTGAGCAGTTCTTC
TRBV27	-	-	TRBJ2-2	CASSLEGVGGTGELFF	TGTGCCAGCAGTTTAGAGGGAGTCGGAGGGACCGGGGAGCTGTTTTTT
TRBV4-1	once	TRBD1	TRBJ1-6	CASSKWDSLTPLHF	TGCGCCAGCAGCAAATGGGACAGTCTTACACCCCTCCACTTT
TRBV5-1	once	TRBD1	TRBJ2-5	CASSLGGQGGTQYF	TGCGCCAGCAGCTTGGGAGGACAGGGTGGGACCCAGTACTTC
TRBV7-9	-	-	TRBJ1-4	CASSLSEKLFF	TGTGCCAGCAGCCTTTCCGAAAAACTGTTTTTT
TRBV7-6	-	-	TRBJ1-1	CASSLGATERVMNTEAFF	TGTGCCAGCAGCTTAGGGGCAACGGAGAGGGTCATGAACACTGAAGCTTTCTTT
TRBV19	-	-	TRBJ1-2	CASSPYPGGNYGYTF	TGTGCCAGTAGCCCCTACCCGGGGGGTAACTATGGCTACACCTTC
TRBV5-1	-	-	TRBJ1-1	CASTEQGNTEAFF	TGCGCCAGCACCGAACAGGGGAACACTGAAGCTTTCTTT
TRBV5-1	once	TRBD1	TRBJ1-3	CASSPDRGPSGNTIYF	TGCGCCAGCAGCCCGGACAGGGGCCCCTCTGGAAACACCATATATTTT
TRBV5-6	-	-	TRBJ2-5	CASSLGSGETQYF	TGTGCCAGCAGCTTGGGGAGCGGGGAGACCCAGTACTTC
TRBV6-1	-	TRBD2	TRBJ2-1	CACKATSGNYNEQFF	TGTGCCTGCAAGGCGACTAGCGGCAACTACAATGAGCAGTTCTTC
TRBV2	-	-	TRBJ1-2	CAIRTEGGYTF	TGTGCCATACGGACAGAGGGTGGCTACACCTTC
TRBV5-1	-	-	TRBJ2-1	CASNTGLRAGDEQFF	TGCGCCAGCAACACGGGACTCCGAGCCGGGGATGAGCAGTTCTTC
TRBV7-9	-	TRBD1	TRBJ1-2	CASSLGTVDHGYTF	TGTGCCAGCAGCCTCGGGACAGTGGATCATGGCTACACCTTC
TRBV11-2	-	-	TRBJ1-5	CASSLEGGLSQPQHF	TGTGCCAGCAGCTTAGAGGGGGGGTTGAGTCAGCCCCAGCATTTT
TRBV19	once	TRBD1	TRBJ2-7	CASSGTGGYEQYF	TGTGCCAGTAGCGGAACAGGGGGCTACGAGCAGTACTTC